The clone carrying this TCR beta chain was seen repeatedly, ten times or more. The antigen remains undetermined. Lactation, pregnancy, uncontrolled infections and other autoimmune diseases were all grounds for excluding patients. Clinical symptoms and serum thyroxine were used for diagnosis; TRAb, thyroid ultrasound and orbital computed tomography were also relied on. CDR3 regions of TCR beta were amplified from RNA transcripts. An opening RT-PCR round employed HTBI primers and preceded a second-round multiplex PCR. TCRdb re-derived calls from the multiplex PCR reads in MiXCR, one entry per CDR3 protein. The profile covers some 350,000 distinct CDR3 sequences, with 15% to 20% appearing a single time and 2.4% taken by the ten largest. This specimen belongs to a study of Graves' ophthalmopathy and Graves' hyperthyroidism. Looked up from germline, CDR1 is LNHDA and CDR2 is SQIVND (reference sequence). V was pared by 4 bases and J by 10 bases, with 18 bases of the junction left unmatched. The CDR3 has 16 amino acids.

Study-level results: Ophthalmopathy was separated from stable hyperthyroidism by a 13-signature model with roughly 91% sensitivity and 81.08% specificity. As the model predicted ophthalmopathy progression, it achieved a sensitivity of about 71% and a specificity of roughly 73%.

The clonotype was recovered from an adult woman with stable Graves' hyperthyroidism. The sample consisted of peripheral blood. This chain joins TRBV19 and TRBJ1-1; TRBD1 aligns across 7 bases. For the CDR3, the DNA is TGTGCCAGTAGTAGACTACAGGGGATAAGTTCAATCAGAGCTTTCTTT. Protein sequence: CASSRLQGISSIRAFF.